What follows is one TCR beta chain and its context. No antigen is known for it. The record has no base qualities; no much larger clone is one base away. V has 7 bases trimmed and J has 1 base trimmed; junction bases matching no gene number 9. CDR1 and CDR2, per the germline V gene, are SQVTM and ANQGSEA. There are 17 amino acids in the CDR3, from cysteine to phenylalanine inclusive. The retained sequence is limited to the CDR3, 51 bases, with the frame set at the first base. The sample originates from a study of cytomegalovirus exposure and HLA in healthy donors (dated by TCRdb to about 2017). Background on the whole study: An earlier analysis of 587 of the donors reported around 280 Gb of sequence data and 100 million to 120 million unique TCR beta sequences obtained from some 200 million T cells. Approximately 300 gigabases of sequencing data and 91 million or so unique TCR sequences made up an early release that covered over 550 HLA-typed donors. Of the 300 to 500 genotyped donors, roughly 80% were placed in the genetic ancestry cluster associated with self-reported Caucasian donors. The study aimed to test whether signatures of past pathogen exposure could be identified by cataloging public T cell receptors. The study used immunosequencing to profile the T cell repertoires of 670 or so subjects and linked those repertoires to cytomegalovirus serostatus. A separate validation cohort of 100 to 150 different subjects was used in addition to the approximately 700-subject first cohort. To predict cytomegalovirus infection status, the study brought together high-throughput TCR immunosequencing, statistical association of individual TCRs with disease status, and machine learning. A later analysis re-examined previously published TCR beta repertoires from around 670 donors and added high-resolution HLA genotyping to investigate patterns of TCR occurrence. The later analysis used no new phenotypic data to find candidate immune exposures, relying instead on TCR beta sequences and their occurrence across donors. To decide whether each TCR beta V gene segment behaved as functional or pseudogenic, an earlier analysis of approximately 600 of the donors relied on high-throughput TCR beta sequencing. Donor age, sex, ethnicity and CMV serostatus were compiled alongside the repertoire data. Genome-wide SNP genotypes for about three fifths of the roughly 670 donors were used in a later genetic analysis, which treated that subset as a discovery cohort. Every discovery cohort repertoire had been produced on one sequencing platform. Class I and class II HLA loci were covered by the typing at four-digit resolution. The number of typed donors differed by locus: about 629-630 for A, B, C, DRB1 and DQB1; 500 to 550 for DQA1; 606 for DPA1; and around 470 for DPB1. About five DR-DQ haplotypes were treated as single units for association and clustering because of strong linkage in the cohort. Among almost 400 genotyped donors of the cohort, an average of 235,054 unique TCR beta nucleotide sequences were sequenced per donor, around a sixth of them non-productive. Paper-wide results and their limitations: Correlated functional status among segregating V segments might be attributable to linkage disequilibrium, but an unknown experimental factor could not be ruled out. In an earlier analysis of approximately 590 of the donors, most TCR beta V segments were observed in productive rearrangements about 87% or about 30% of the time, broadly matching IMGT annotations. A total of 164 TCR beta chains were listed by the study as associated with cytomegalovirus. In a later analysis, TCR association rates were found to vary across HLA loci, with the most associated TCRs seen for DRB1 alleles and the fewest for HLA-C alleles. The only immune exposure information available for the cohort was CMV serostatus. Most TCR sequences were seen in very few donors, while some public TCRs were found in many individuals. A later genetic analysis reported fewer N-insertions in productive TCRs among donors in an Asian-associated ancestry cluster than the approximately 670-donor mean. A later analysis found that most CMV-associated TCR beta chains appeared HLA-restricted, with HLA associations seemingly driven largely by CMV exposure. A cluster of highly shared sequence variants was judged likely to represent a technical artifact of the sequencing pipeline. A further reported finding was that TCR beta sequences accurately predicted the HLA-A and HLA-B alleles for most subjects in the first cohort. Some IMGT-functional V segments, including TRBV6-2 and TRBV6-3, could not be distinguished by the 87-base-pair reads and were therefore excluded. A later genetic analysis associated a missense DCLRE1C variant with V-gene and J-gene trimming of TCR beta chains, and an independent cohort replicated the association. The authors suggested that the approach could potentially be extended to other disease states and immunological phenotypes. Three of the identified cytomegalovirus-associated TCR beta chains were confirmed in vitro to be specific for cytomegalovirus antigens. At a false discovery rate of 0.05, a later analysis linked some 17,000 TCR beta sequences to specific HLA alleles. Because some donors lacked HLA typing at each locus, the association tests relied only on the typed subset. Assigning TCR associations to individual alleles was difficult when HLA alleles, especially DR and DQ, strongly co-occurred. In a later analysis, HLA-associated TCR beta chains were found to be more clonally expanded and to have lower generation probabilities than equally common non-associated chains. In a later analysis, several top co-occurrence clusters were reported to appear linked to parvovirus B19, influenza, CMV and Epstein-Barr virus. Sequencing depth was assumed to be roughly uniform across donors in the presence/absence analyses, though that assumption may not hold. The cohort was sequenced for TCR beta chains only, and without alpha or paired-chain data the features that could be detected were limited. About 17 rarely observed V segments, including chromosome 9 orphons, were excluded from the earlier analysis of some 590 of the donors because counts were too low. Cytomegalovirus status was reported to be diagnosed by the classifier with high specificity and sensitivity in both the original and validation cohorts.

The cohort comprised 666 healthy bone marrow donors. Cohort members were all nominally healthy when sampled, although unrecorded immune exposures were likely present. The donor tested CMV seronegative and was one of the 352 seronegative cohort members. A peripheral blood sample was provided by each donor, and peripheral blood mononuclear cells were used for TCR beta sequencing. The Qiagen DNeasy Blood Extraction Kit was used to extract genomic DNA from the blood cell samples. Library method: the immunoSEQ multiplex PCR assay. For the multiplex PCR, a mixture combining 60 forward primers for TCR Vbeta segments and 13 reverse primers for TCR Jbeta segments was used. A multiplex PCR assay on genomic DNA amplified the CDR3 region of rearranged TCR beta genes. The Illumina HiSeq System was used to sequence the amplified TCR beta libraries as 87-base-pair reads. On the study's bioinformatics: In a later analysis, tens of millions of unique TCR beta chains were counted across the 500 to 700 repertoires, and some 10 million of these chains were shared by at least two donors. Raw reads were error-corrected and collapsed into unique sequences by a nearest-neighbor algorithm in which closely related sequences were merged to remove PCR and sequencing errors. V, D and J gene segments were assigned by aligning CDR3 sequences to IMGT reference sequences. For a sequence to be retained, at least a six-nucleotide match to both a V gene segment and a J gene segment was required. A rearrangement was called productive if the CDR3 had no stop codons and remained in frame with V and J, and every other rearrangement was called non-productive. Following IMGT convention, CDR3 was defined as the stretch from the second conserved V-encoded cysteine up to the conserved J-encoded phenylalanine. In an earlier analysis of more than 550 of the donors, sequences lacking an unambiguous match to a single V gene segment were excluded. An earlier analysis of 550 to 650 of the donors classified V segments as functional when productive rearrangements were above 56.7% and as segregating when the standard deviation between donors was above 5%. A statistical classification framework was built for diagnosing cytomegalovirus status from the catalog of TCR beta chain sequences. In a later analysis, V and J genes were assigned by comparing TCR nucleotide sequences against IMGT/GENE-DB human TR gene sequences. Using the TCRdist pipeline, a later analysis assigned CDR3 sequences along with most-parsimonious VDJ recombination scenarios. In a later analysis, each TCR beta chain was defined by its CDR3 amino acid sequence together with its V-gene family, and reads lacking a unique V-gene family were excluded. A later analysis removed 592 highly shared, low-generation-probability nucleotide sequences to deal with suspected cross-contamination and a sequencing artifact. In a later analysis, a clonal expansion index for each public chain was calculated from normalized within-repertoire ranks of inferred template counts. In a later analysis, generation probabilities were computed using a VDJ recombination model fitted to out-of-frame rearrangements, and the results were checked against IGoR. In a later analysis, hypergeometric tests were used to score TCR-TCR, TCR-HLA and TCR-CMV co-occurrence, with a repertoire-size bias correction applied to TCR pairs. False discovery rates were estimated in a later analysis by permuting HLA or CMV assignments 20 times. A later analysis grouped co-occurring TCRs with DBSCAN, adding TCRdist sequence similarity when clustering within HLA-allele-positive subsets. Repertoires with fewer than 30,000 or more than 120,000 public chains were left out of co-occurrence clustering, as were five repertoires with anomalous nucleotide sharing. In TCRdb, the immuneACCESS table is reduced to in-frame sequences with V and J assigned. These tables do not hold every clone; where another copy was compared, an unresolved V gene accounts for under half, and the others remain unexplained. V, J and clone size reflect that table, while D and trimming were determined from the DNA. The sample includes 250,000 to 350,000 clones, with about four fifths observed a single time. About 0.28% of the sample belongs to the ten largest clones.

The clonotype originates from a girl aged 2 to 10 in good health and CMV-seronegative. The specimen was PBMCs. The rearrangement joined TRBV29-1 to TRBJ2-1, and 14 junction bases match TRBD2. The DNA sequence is TGCAGCGGGTTGGGGGGGACTAGCGGGAGTTCCTACAATGAGCAGTTCTTC. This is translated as CSGLGGTSGSSYNEQFF.